The 3 T cell receptor beta chains in this list originate from one sample, sequenced in a study of blood T cell repertoires in COVID-19 (dated by TCRdb to 2018 to 2021). The receptor library was made with the immunoSEQ multiplex PCR assay. TCRdb retrieved this table from immuneACCESS and kept in-frame rearrangements only. Not all clones are present; in checked studies, unresolved V genes account for under half, and no reason is known for the remainder. The sample has some 250,000 clones on record, 65% to 90% of them singletons. Around 15% of the sample goes to the ten largest clones. Sample: PBMCs or T cells enriched from blood (not recorded which). These receptors were collected from a man in his late teens or twenties who had recovered from COVID-19.

The chain has TRBV19 and TRBJ2-3, with D hard to call. V was shortened by 1 base and J by 3 bases, with 5 bases between the two germline ends. The V gene's germline CDR1 is LNHDA and CDR2 SQIVND (reference sequence). The CDR3 length is 13 residues. The CDR3 region has the DNA TGTGCCAGTAGTATAGTTGTAACAGATACGCAGTATTTT. It is translated as CASSIVVTDTQYF. Combining the CDR3 with reference TRBV19 and TRBJ2-3 gives the whole variable domain DGGITQSPKYLFRKEGQNVTLSCEQNLNHDAMYWYRQDPGQGLRLIYYSQIVNDFQKGDIAEGYSVSREKKESFPLTVTSAQKNPTAFYLCASSIVVTDTQYFGPGTRLTVL.

This sequence joins TRBV3-1 (or the pseudogene TRBV3-2) and TRBJ1-2, with TRBD1 identical over 11 bases. CDR1 is LGHDT, CDR2 YNNKEL, per germline (reference sequence). V gave up 5 bases and J gave up 7 bases; unmatched junction bases: 12. The CDR3 sequence is 16 residues long. CDR3 bases: TGTGCCAGCAGCTATACAAAGGACAGGGGGCTATCTGGCTACACCTTC. Translation gives CASSYTKDRGLSGYTF.

The CDR3 coding sequence is TGTGCCAGCAAGACTAGCGGGATATTCAATGAGCAGTTCTTC. Translated: CASKTSGIFNEQFF. The gene calls are TRBV2 and TRBJ2-1; 11 bases fit TRBD2. Germline CDR1 and CDR2: SNHLY and FYNNEI. J lost 6 bases, V lost 7 bases, and 5 bases had no gene match. This CDR3 region has 14 residues.